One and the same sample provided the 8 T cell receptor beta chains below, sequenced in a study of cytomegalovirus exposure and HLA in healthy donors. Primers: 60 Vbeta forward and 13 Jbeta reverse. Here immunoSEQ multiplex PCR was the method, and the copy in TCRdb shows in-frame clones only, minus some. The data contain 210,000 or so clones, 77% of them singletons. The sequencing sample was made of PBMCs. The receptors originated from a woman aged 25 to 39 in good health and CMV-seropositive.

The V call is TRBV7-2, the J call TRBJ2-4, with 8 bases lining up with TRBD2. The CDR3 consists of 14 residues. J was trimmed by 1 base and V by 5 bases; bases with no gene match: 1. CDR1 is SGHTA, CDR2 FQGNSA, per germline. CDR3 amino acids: CASSGGGAKNIQYF. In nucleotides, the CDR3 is TGTGCCAGCAGCGGCGGGGGGGCCAAAAACATTCAGTACTTC.

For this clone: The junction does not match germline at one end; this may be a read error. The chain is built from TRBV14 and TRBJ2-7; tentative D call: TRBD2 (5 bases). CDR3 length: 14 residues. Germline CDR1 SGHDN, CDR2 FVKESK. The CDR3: CASSQAVSSYEQYF. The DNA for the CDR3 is TGTGCCAGCAGTCAAGCGGTTTCCTCCTACGAGCAGTACTTC.

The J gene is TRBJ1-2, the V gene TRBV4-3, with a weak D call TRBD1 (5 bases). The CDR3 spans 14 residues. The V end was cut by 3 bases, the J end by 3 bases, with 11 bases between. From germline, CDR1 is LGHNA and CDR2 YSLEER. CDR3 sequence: CASSQGQSDYGYTF. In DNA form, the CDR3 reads TGCGCCAGCAGCCAGGGGCAGTCTGACTATGGCTACACCTTC.

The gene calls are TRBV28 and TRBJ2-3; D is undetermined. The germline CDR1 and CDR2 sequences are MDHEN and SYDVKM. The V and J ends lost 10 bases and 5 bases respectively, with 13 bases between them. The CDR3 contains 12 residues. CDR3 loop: CATALLKDTQYF. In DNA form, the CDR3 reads TGTGCCACCGCGTTGTTAAAAGATACGCAGTATTTT.

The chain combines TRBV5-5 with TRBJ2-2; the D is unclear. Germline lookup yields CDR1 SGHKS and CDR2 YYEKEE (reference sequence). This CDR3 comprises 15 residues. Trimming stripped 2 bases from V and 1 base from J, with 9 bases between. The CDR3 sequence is CASSFGSGNTGELFF. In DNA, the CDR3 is TGTGCCAGCAGCTTTGGATCAGGGAACACCGGGGAGCTGTTTTTT.

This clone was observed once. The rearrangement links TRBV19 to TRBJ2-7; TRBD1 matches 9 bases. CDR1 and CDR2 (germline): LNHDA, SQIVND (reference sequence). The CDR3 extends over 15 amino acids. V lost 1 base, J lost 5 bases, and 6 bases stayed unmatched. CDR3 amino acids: CASSIVGTGTHEQYF. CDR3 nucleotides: TGTGCCAGTAGTATAGTTGGGACAGGGACGCACGAGCAGTACTTC.

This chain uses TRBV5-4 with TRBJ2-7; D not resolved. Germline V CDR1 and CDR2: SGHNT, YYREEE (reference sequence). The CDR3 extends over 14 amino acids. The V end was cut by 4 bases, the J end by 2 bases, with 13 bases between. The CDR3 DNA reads TGTGCCAGCAGCACAACGACAATACCCTACGAGCAGTACTTC. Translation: CASSTTTIPYEQYF.

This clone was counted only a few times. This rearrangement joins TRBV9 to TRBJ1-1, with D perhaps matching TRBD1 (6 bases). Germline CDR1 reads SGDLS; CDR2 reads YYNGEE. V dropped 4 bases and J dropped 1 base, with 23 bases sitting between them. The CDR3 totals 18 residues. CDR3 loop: CASSSSIHRGAGNTEAFF. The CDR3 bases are TGTGCCAGCAGCAGCTCTATTCACCGGGGGGCAGGGAACACTGAAGCTTTCTTT.